The 29 T cell receptor beta chains below come from one sample, sequenced in a study of blood T cell repertoires in COVID-19. Profiled with immunoSEQ multiplex PCR; TCRdb holds only in-frame clones, not every one. The sample records 100,000 or so clones, 88% being singletons. The source material was peripheral blood. The receptors originated from a man in his fifties or sixties with acute or convalescent COVID-19.

CDR3 amino acids: CSAEQGAGTEAFF. For the CDR3, the DNA is TGCAGCGCCGAACAGGGGGCTGGGACTGAAGCTTTCTTT. V and J are TRBV29-1 and TRBJ1-1; 9 bases map to TRBD1. V shed 7 bases and J 5 bases; nucleotides not matched to a gene: 8. CDR1 is SQVTM, CDR2 ANQGSEA, per germline. This CDR3 contains 13 residues.

The chain employs TRBV15 and TRBJ1-5; unclear D gene. This CDR3 has 15 amino acids. V lost 3 bases to trimming and J lost 0 bases, with 9 bases between them. The germline CDR1 and CDR2 sequences are LNHNV and YYDKDF (reference sequence). CDR3 sequence: CATSRFRYSNQPQHF. Written as DNA, the CDR3 is TGTGCCACCAGCAGGTTCCGGTATAGCAATCAGCCCCAGCATTTT.

This chain joins TRBV7-6 and TRBJ2-1, with TRBD2 matching over 9 bases. Germline CDR1 and CDR2: SGHVS and FNYEAQ. The V gene end was trimmed by 5 bases and the J gene end by 6 bases; junction bases not matched to a gene: 8. This CDR3 contains 15 residues. The CDR3 DNA follows: TGTGCCAGCAGCCTTAGCGGGAGTTACCCCAATGAGCAGTTCTTC. Translating gives CASSLSGSYPNEQFF. Complete variable domain (other parts from reference TRBV7-6 and TRBJ2-1): GAGVSQSPRYKVTKRGQDVALRCDPISGHVSLYWYRQALGQGPEFLTYFNYEAQQDKSGLPNDRFSAERPEGSISTLTIQRTEQRDSAMYRCASSLSGSYPNEQFFGPGTRLTVL.

The rearrangement uses TRBV14 and TRBJ1-3; unclear D gene. Trimming left V 3 bases short and J 11 bases short, with 11 bases between. The CDR3 is 12 amino acids. Germline CDR1 reads SGHDN; CDR2 reads FVKESK. CDR3 DNA: TGTGCCAGCAGCCAGTTAGCGAGCTCCATATATTTT. It encodes CASSQLASSIYF. The whole variable domain, filled in from reference TRBV14 and TRBJ1-3, reads EAGVTQFPSHSVIEKGQTVTLRCDPISGHDNLYWYRRVMGKEIKFLLHFVKESKQDESGMPNNRFLAERTGGTYSTLKVQPAELEDSGVYFCASSQLASSIYFGEGSWLTVV.

The V call is TRBV2, the J call TRBJ1-2; TRBD1 is a possible D gene (6 bases). Germline V gene sequence: CDR1 SNHLY, CDR2 FYNNEI. The germline V and J ends were trimmed by 6 bases and 2 bases, with 19 bases remaining between them. CDR3 length: 16 amino acids. CDR3 protein: CASRGGVGGLNYGYTF. Here the CDR3 DNA reads TGTGCCAGCAGAGGGGGGGTAGGAGGCCTAAACTATGGCTACACCTTC.

The rearrangement links TRBV6-2 or TRBV6-3 to TRBJ2-1, with TRBD2 as a possible D gene (5 bases). The CDR3 is 16 residues long. V was shortened by 2 bases and J by 2 bases, with 13 bases between the two germline ends. The germline CDR1 and CDR2 sequences are MNHEY and SVGEGT. The CDR3 nucleotides read TGTGCCAGCAGTTACGGCTTCGCGGGCCCCTACAATGAGCAGTTCTTC. This encodes CASSYGFAGPYNEQFF.

The chain employs TRBV6-1 and TRBJ1-2; D is possibly TRBD1 (6 bases). CDR1 MNHNS and CDR2 SASEGT come from the germline V gene. Trimming stripped 3 bases from V and 8 bases from J, with 13 bases between. The CDR3 has 13 amino acids. DNA of the CDR3: TGTGCCAGCAGTGAGGGCGGGGGGCTCGGCTACACCTTC. This encodes CASSEGGGLGYTF.

The V gene is TRBV6-5, the J gene TRBJ2-1; 10 bases match TRBD2. The V and J ends lost 4 bases and 9 bases, in that order; junction bases with no gene match: 9. Germline CDR1 MNHEY, CDR2 SVGAGI. This CDR3 region has 15 residues. The CDR3 DNA is TGTGCCAGCAGTTGGTCGCTAGCGGGAGTCAGTGAGCAGTTCTTC. Encoded protein: CASSWSLAGVSEQFF.

The gene calls are TRBV29-1 and TRBJ1-3, with unresolved D. Germline V gives CDR1 SQVTM, CDR2 ANQGSEA. The CDR3 is made up of 13 amino acids. Trimming cost V 6 bases and J 0 bases, with 9 bases left between them. This CDR3 is CSVSLSSGNTIYF. DNA of the CDR3: TGCAGCGTCTCATTGAGCTCTGGAAACACCATATATTTT.

The chain is built from TRBV29-1 and TRBJ1-1, with D hard to call. Germline V lookup: CDR1 SQVTM, CDR2 ANQGSEA. This CDR3 is 11 amino acids long. CDR3 sequence reads: CGAAGYTEAFF. Here the CDR3 DNA reads TGCGGAGCGGCGGGGTACACTGAAGCTTTCTTT.

This clone has a single count. The chain recombines TRBV30 with TRBJ2-6; possible D gene TRBD2, 6 bases. CDR3 length: 15 amino acids. V lost 7 bases, J lost 4 bases, and 17 bases lay in between. CDR1 and CDR2 from the germline V gene are GTSNPN and SVGIG (reference sequence). The CDR3 nucleotides are TGTGCCTCGTTGATTGGGGGGAGCGGGGCCAACGTCCTGACTTTC. This codes for CASLIGGSGANVLTF.

This chain uses TRBV12-3 or TRBV12-4 with TRBJ1-1; 7 nucleotides align to TRBD1. The trim removed 6 bases at V and 0 bases at J, leaving 1 base unmatched. CDR3 length: 13 amino acids. CDR3 sequence reads: CASRDRMNTEAFF. The CDR3 DNA reads TGTGCCAGCAGGGACAGGATGAACACTGAAGCTTTCTTT.

CDR3 DNA sequence: TGCGCCAGCAGCCAAGGAACAGGGGAGGTCCTAAATGAGCAGTTCTTC. Translated, it gives CASSQGTGEVLNEQFF. The chain recombines TRBV4-1 with TRBJ2-1; possible D gene TRBD1, 7 bases. The CDR3 extends over 16 amino acids. Germline values: CDR1 MGHRA, CDR2 YSYEKL. V was pared by 1 base and J by 7 bases, with 17 bases between.

This sequence joins TRBV10-2 and TRBJ1-2, with 8 bases identical to TRBD1. CDR3 size: 13 residues. V was clipped by 2 bases and J by 7 bases; unmatched bases: 3. Per the germline V gene, CDR1 is WSHSY and CDR2 is SAAADI. CDR3 region: CASSEGRGLGYTF. DNA for the CDR3: TGCGCCAGCAGTGAGGGCAGGGGGCTTGGCTACACCTTC.

The CDR3 reads CASSLRQGVLYEQYF. Written as DNA, the CDR3 is TGTGCCAGCAGCTTGCGACAGGGCGTACTCTACGAGCAGTACTTC. The V gene is TRBV7-9, the J gene TRBJ2-7, with 7 bases matching TRBD1. V trimming: 3 bases; J trimming: 3 bases; junction bases outside the gene matches: 8. CDR1 and CDR2 from the germline V gene are SEHNR and FQNEAQ (reference sequence). The CDR3 is 15 amino acids.

This clone was counted a single time. The V call is TRBV3-1 (or the pseudogene TRBV3-2), the J call TRBJ2-5; 7 bases align to TRBD2. CDR1 and CDR2 from the germline V gene are LGHDT and YNNKEL (reference sequence). The CDR3 has 14 residues. After removal of 1 base from V and 3 bases from J, the junction contained 2 bases not matched to a gene. CDR3 residues: CASSQGGGKETQYF. CDR3 nucleotide sequence: TGTGCCAGCAGCCAAGGCGGGGGAAAAGAGACCCAGTACTTC.

V is TRBV30 and J is TRBJ1-2; D might be TRBD1 (5 bases). With 4 bases removed from V and 8 bases from J, the gap between germline ends came to 17 bases. In germline, CDR1 is GTSNPN, CDR2 SVGIG (reference sequence). The CDR3 has 13 amino acids. The CDR3 DNA follows: TGTGCCTGGAACAATAACTGGGGGGAAGGCTACACCTTC. It specifies CAWNNNWGEGYTF. The complete variable domain, with remaining parts taken from reference TRBV30 and TRBJ1-2, reads SQTIHQWPATLVQPVGSPLSLECTVEGTSNPNLYWYRQAAGRGLQLLFYSVGIGQISSEVPQNLSASRPQDRQFILSSKKLLLSDSGFYLCAWNNNWGEGYTFGSGTRLTVV.

The V gene is TRBV6-1, the J gene TRBJ2-1; D possibly corresponds to TRBD1 (6 bases). The CDR3 consists of 16 residues. In germline, CDR1 is MNHNS, CDR2 SASEGT. V lost 4 bases to trimming and J lost 2 bases, with 15 bases between them. DNA for the CDR3: TGTGCCAGCAGTGCCTCCAGGGGACCCCCCTACAATGAGCAGTTCTTC. Protein sequence: CASSASRGPPYNEQFF.

The chain uses TRBV24-1 and TRBJ2-7; 9 bases fit TRBD1. Germline CDR1 KGHDR, CDR2 SFDVKD. CDR3 length: 16 amino acids. Trimming took 4 bases from V and 0 from J; bases not matched to a gene: 6. CDR3 bases: TGTGCCACCAGTGACCCGACAGGGGGGAGCTCCTACGAGCAGTACTTC. Its protein product is CATSDPTGGSSYEQYF.

This chain links TRBV29-1 with TRBJ2-6; 8 bases line up with TRBD1. CDR1 is SQVTM, CDR2 ANQGSEA, per germline. This CDR3 has 17 residues. V lost 6 bases, J lost 1 base, and 11 bases stayed unmatched. Written as DNA, the CDR3 is TGCAGCGTCACCTCACATAGGACAGGGTCTGGGGCCAACGTCCTGACTTTC. Amino acids: CSVTSHRTGSGANVLTF.

The V and J genes are TRBV4-2 and TRBJ2-7, with TRBD1 matching 8 bases. Germline V gene lookup returns CDR1 LGHNA and CDR2 YNFKEQ. The CDR3 is made up of 14 amino acids. The V and J ends lost 1 base and 5 bases, in that order; junction bases with no gene match: 4. The CDR3 DNA sequence: TGTGCCAGCAGCCAAGGGACAGGGCTGAACGAGCAGTACTTC. This sequence encodes CASSQGTGLNEQYF.

The chain joins TRBV24-1 to TRBJ2-6; the D gene is possibly TRBD1 (6 bases). The CDR3 covers 16 residues. V lost 4 bases to trimming and J lost 1 base, with 10 bases between them. Looked up from germline, CDR1 is KGHDR and CDR2 is SFDVKD. Here the CDR3 DNA reads TGTGCCACCAGTGACCCAACAGGGTCTGGGGCCAACGTCCTGACTTTC. Translating it yields CATSDPTGSGANVLTF.

V and J are TRBV11-3 and TRBJ1-1; D unresolved. Trimming cost V 5 bases and J 4 bases, with 11 bases left between them. The CDR3 totals 13 residues. The germline V gene has CDR1 SGHNT and CDR2 YENEEA. CDR3 sequence (DNA): TGTGCCAGCAGCCATAGTGATCGCACTGAAGCTTTCTTT. Encoded protein: CASSHSDRTEAFF.

The genes are TRBV5-1 and TRBJ2-3; D may be TRBD1 (6 bases). This CDR3 contains 15 residues. Germline V gene sequence: CDR1 SGHRS, CDR2 YFSETQ. V lost 3 bases, J lost 0 bases, and 11 bases lay in between. The CDR3 region is CASSWTATSTDTQYF. The CDR3 nucleotides read TGCGCCAGCAGCTGGACAGCAACTAGCACAGATACGCAGTATTTT.

This clone occurred once. The chain has TRBV30 and TRBJ1-1, with a weak D call TRBD1 (6 bases). The CDR3 length is 13 residues. The V gene lost 3 bases and the J gene lost 1 base, with 9 bases spanning the gap. Germline V CDR1 and CDR2: GTSNPN, SVGIG (reference sequence). Here the CDR3 reads CAWRIQGNTEAFF. The CDR3 bases are TGTGCCTGGAGAATACAGGGGAACACTGAAGCTTTCTTT.

The V gene is TRBV5-1, the J gene TRBJ2-7, with D possibly TRBD2 on 6 matching bases. The CDR3 covers 13 residues. CDR1 is SGHRS, CDR2 YFSETQ, per germline. V was trimmed by 4 bases and J by 0 bases, leaving 8 bases between them. The CDR3 region has the DNA TGCGCCAGCAGCAACGGGGGCTCCTACGAGCAGTACTTC. The encoded protein is CASSNGGSYEQYF.

The chain carries TRBV19 and TRBJ1-1; tentative D call: TRBD1 (5 bases). The CDR3 totals 15 residues. Trimming stripped 6 bases from V and 4 bases from J, with 18 bases between. In germline, CDR1 is LNHDA, CDR2 SQIVND (reference sequence). The CDR3 region has the DNA TGTGCCAGTAGCCAACCGGGGGGGGTGAGCACTGAAGCTTTCTTT. Its protein is CASSQPGGVSTEAFF.

V gene TRBV9 combines with J gene TRBJ2-1, with 7 bases matching TRBD2. The CDR3 covers 16 residues. The germline gives CDR1 SGDLS, CDR2 YYNGEE. J gave up 6 bases and V 0 bases, and 9 bases lay outside the gene matches. Here the CDR3 DNA reads TGTGCCAGCAGCGTAGGTGGGAGGGGTTTTTCCAATGAGCAGTTCTTC. This translates into CASSVGGRGFSNEQFF.

The rearrangement links TRBV27 to TRBJ1-4; D gene ambiguous. This CDR3 spans 12 amino acids. Trimming removed 6 bases from V and 8 bases from J, with 10 bases in between. Germline values: CDR1 MNHEY, CDR2 SMNVEV (reference sequence). Here the CDR3 reads CASRRVGEKLFF. For the CDR3, the DNA is TGTGCCAGCAGGAGGGTGGGGGAAAAACTGTTTTTT. Complete variable domain (other parts from reference TRBV27 and TRBJ1-4): EAQVTQNPRYLITVTGKKLTVTCSQNMNHEYMSWYRQDPGLGLRQIYYSMNVEVTDKGDVPEGYKVSRKEKRNFPLILESPSPNQTSLYFCASRRVGEKLFFGSGTQLSVL.